The entry that follows covers one T cell receptor beta chain sequence. Researchers set a sequencing depth target of 1 in 200,000 to 1 in 1 million T cells. Sequenced by immunoSEQ multiplex PCR; TCRdb stores in-frame clones only, minus some. The profile covers some 300,000 clones, with roughly 85% appearing a single time and under 8.5% taken by the ten largest. This sample is drawn from a study of cytotoxic CD8 clonotypes in ibrutinib-treated CLL. Germline CDR1 and CDR2: SGHVS and FNYEAQ. V was shortened by 0 bases and J by 4 bases, with 12 bases between the two germline ends. CDR3 length: 15 amino acids.

This clonotype was sampled from a human donor with chronic lymphocytic leukemia. The chain is built from TRBV7-6 and TRBJ1-2, with D unclear. The sample in question was PBMCs, obtained before ibrutinib treatment. As DNA, the CDR3 is TGTGCCAGCAGCTTAGCGGTGGGCAGCTCCTATGGCTACACCTTC. Translation: CASSLAVGSSYGYTF.